These T cell receptor beta chains were read from a single sample in a study of T cell therapy after organ transplantation. This table comes from immunoSEQ multiplex PCR, and its TCRdb copy is limited to in-frame clones, with some not included. The data show about 6,000 clones, approximately 74% seen once. These receptors' targets are unknown. The input for sequencing was CD8+ T cells from blood, taken after autologous CMV-specific T cell therapy. The source is a human patient who had received a solid organ transplant and had CMV disease. Some T cells here may be from the graft donor. Each CDR3 is given with its conserved first and last residue. A D gene is named only where the DNA matches it firmly. Clone sizes are given selectively: once, few, many, or a class where the clone is expanded.

J | D | size | V | CDR3 | DNA
TRBJ2-7 | NA | once | TRBV6-5 | CASSYYLTAVSYEQYF | TGTGCCAGCAGTTACTATCTGACGGCAGTCTCCTACGAGCAGTACTTC
TRBJ2-7 | NA | NA | TRBV19 | CASSPHYYTENYGREQYF | TGTGCCAGTAGTCCCCATTACTATACTGAGAACTACGGTAGGGAGCAGTACTTC
TRBJ2-1 | TRBD2 | NA | TRBV14 | CASSPTGTSGGKYNEQFF | TGTGCCAGCAGCCCTACTGGGACTAGCGGGGGGAAGTACAATGAGCAGTTCTTC
TRBJ2-3 | NA | NA | TRBV5-1 | CASSLAGYHYF | TGCGCCAGCAGCTTGGCCGGGTATCATTATTTT
TRBJ1-6 | TRBD1 | NA | TRBV27 | CASSPFGQGYSPLHF | TGTGCCAGCAGTCCATTCGGACAGGGGTATTCACCCCTCCACTTT
TRBJ2-7 | NA | NA | TRBV20-1 | CSARATSEQYF | TGCAGTGCTAGAGCGACGAGCGAGCAGTACTTC
TRBJ2-1 | TRBD1 | NA | TRBV7-3 | CASSLRGQESSYNEQFF | TGTGCCAGCAGCCTAAGGGGACAGGAGAGCTCCTACAATGAGCAGTTCTTC
TRBJ2-7 | NA | NA | TRBV19 | CASSIFTGYEQYF | TGTGCCAGTAGTATCTTTACAGGATACGAGCAGTACTTC
TRBJ2-2 | NA | medium-sized | TRBV4-3 | CASSQDRQTNTGELFF | TGCGCCAGCAGCCAAGATAGGCAGACTAACACCGGGGAGCTGTTTTTT
TRBJ2-3 | TRBD2 | NA | TRBV9 | CASSPGTSGSLADTQYF | TGTGCCAGCAGCCCCGGGACTAGCGGGAGTTTAGCAGATACGCAGTATTTT
TRBJ2-3 | NA | NA | TRBV27 | CASSFLQGRTDTQYF | TGTGCCAGCAGTTTCTTACAGGGTAGGACAGATACGCAGTATTTT
TRBJ1-1 | NA | few | TRBV4-3 | CASSPELRAAEAFF | TGCGCCAGCAGCCCCGAACTCAGGGCCGCTGAAGCTTTCTTT
TRBJ1-5 | TRBD1 | NA | TRBV5-4 | CASSSSTDRGLGQPQHF | TGTGCCAGCAGCTCCTCCACGGACAGGGGGCTGGGGCAGCCCCAGCATTTT
TRBJ2-7 | NA | NA | TRBV7-7 | CASSLGSGGTYEQYF | TGTGCCAGCAGCTTAGGTAGCGGTGGTACCTACGAGCAGTACTTC
TRBJ2-1 | NA | NA | TRBV5-1 | CASSLSGYNEQFF | TGCGCCAGCAGCTTGAGTGGCTACAATGAGCAGTTCTTC
TRBJ2-4 | NA | NA | TRBV7-9 | CASSYPGIAKNIQYF | TGTGCCAGCAGCTACCCTGGGATAGCCAAAAACATTCAGTACTTC
TRBJ2-2 | NA | few | TRBV19 | CASSPSANTGELFF | TGTGCCAGTAGTCCCAGCGCGAACACCGGGGAGCTGTTTTTT
TRBJ2-7 | NA | NA | TRBV19 | CASSIGYEQYF | TGTGCCAGTAGTATTGGATACGAGCAGTACTTC
TRBJ1-5 | NA | NA | TRBV25-1 | CASSELGEDSNQPQHF | TGTGCCAGCAGTGAATTGGGGGAAGATAGCAATCAGCCCCAGCATTTT
TRBJ2-1 | TRBD2 | NA | TRBV5-1 | CASSQRSGRGEQFF | TGCGCCAGCAGCCAACGTAGCGGGAGGGGTGAGCAGTTCTTC
TRBJ2-1 | TRBD2 | NA | TRBV4-2 | CASSQEAAGGAPYNEQFF | TGTGCCAGCAGCCAAGAGGCAGCGGGAGGGGCTCCCTACAATGAGCAGTTCTTC
TRBJ2-3 | NA | NA | TRBV7-6 | CASSPGSWGADTQYF | TGTGCCAGCAGCCCGGGCTCCTGGGGCGCAGATACGCAGTATTTT
TRBJ2-7 | TRBD1 | NA | TRBV11-2 | CASSPGPGQTSYEQYF | TGTGCCAGCAGCCCGGGGCCGGGACAGACCTCCTACGAGCAGTACTTC
TRBJ1-5 | NA | NA | TRBV25-1 | CASSEFGNQPQHF | TGTGCCAGCAGTGAATTTGGCAATCAGCCCCAGCATTTT
TRBJ2-3 | TRBD2 | NA | TRBV7-6 | CASSFSAFSGSDTDTQYF | TGTGCCAGCAGCTTTTCGGCCTTTAGCGGGAGTGACACAGATACGCAGTATTTT
TRBJ2-5 | NA | NA | TRBV9 | CASSVEVGAKTQYF | TGTGCCAGCAGCGTAGAGGTAGGGGCTAAGACCCAGTACTTC
TRBJ2-3 | NA | NA | TRBV19 | CASSRAGDQDTQYF | TGTGCCAGTAGTAGAGCGGGTGATCAAGATACGCAGTATTTT
TRBJ1-2 | TRBD1 | NA | TRBV4-3 | CASSQGRTGRYGCTF | TGCGCCAGCAGCCAAGGGAGGACAGGACGCTATGGCTGCACCTTC
TRBJ2-7 | NA | NA | TRBV28 | CASSLEASSYEQYF | TGTGCCAGCAGTTTGGAGGCGAGCTCCTACGAGCAGTACTTC
TRBJ1-1 | TRBD1 | NA | TRBV6-5 | CASKIQGANTEAFF | TGTGCCAGCAAAATCCAGGGGGCGAACACTGAAGCTTTCTTT
TRBJ2-2 | TRBD2 | NA | TRBV9 | CASTNSWGTSGNTGELFF | TGTGCCAGCACCAACTCTTGGGGTACTAGCGGGAACACCGGGGAGCTGTTTTTT
TRBJ2-7 | NA | NA | TRBV30 | CAWSVDTPYEQYF | TGTGCCTGGAGTGTTGACACTCCCTACGAGCAGTACTTC
TRBJ2-1 | TRBD2 | NA | TRBV10-3 | CAISELAGEFYNEQFF | TGTGCCATCAGTGAACTAGCGGGTGAATTCTACAATGAGCAGTTCTTC
TRBJ2-7 | NA | few | TRBV19 | CASSSDEYEQYF | TGTGCCAGTAGTTCAGATGAGTACGAGCAGTACTTC
TRBJ2-5 | NA | NA | TRBV5-6 | CASSLVGGQETQYF | TGTGCCAGCAGCTTGGTTGGGGGCCAAGAGACCCAGTACTTC
TRBJ2-7 | TRBD1 | NA | TRBV7-9 | CASTPPGQGYEQYF | TGTGCCAGCACCCCACCGGGACAGGGCTACGAGCAGTACTTC
TRBJ1-2 | TRBD1 | large | TRBV9 | CASSVGATGVDGYTF | TGTGCCAGCAGCGTAGGTGCGACAGGGGTCGATGGCTACACCTTC
TRBJ2-7 | NA | NA | TRBV5-8 | CASSLQGSYEQYF | TGTGCCAGCAGCTTACAGGGTTCCTACGAGCAGTACTTC
TRBJ2-7 | NA | NA | TRBV6-6 | CASSYTRLGEQYF | TGTGCCAGCAGTTACACGAGGTTAGGGGAGCAGTACTTC
TRBJ1-1 | NA | NA | TRBV13 | CASSSEKSVNTEAFF | TGTGCCAGCAGCTCTGAAAAATCGGTTAACACTGAAGCTTTCTTT